The rows below give T cell receptor beta chains drawn from one sample of a study of naive and memory T cell subsets. MiXCR was run by TCRdb on the UMI-ligation and nested PCR reads, yielding one entry per CDR3 protein. The sample contains about 150,000 distinct CDR3 sequences, about 18% of which appear only once. The sample comprised naive CD4+ T cells from blood. The receptor source for this set is a human donor in good health. Each CDR3 is given without its conserved first and last residue. Fields, in order: clone size, V gene, CDR3 protein. Size is stated for part of the rows, as once, few or many counts, or as a class when the clone is expanded.

>few|TRBV29-1
SVWGASDYEQY
>.|TRBV2
ASRGLRGSGAQY
>.|TRBV28
AGRPGQASDYGYT
>.|TRBV6-6
ASSPGLAGGLCSYEQY
>.|TRBV7-2
ASSLVSGYGYT
>.|TRBV24-1
ATRAGGLETQY
>few|TRBV28
ASSLSGYEQY
>few|TRBV20-1
SARVVAGAGETQY
>few|TRBV20-1
SAHDTSSYNSPLH
>.|TRBV3-1
ASSQEALPTSSYNEQF
>few|TRBV2
ASSEQGGLNSPLH
>.|TRBV7-9
ASSSEREVSYEQY
>.|TRBV11-2
ASSRQPSETQY
>.|TRBV20-1
SASHPSPGVVEQY
>few|TRBV18
ASSPSSLGGVNEQF
>.|TRBV7-9
ASSSLATGEQY
>many|TRBV29-1
SYVVQLGIGKNIQY
>few|TRBV19
ASSPPPILAKNIQY
>few|TRBV6-1
AITSGTVSSYEQY
>few|TRBV12-3/TRBV12-4
ASSFLGRVLDEQY
>many|TRBV20-1
SARTSPDTQY
>.|TRBV9
ASSVAPPPYEQY
>.|TRBV11-2
ASSFRDRVYEQY
>few|TRBV13
ASSGTGRDTQY
>.|TRBV5-1
ASSLEALEGHEQY
>.|TRBV7-2
ASSSRGQGLVNEKLF
>.|TRBV2
ASIGGTLYNEQF
>few|TRBV5-1
ASSQTGEYEQY
>few|TRBV7-9
ASSLGAGGPQETQY
>many|TRBV7-3
ASSLSSNTEAF
>few|TRBV6-1
ASSEARYKSGRASFGTDTQY
>few|TRBV5-6
ASSLEGPYNEQF
>once|TRBV4-2
ASSQGDRAGEKLF
>.|TRBV3-1
ASSPPGLAPSYNEQF
>few|TRBV30
AWSPGTRGGNEQF
>few|TRBV20-1
SASQETQY
>few|TRBV7-9
ASSLEALVDEQF
>.|TRBV3-1
ASSQAGGVSYNEQF
>.|TRBV20-1
SARPGLATDTQY
>few|TRBV11-2
ASSFGSDKFTEAF
>.|TRBV6-2/TRBV6-3
ASSRQSPILSSYNEQF